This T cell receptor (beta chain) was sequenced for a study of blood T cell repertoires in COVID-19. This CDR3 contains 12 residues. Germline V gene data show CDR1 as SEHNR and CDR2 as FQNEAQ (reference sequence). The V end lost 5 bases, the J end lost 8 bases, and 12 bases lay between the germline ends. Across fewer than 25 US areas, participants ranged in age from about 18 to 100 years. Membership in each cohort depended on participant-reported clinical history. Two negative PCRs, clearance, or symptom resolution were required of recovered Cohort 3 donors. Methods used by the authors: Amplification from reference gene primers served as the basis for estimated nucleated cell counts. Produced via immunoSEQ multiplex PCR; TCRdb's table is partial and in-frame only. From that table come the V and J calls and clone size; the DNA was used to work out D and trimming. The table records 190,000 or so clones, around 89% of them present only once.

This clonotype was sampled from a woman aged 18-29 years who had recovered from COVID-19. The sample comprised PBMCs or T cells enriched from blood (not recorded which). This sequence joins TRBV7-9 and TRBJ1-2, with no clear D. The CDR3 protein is CASSPGGLGYTF. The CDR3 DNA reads TGTGCCAGCAGCCCAGGCGGGCTCGGCTACACCTTC.